This T cell receptor (beta chain) was retrieved from a study of blood T cell repertoires in COVID-19. Study summary: The United States, Italy and Spain provided the acute and convalescent COVID-19 samples. T cells, B-cell-depleted T cells, or PBMCs provided the cDNA or gDNA that served as material.

In the original analysis: Scientists estimated how many nucleated cells there were by amplifying reference gene primers. Here immunoSEQ multiplex PCR was the method, and the copy in TCRdb shows in-frame clones only, minus some. The DNA was the basis for D and trimming; V, J and clone size are from that table. In the table there are 150,000 to 200,000 clones, roughly 80% of which are singletons. The table lists this clone with a count of one. The CDR3 contains 14 residues. Trimming took off 5 bases at V and 3 bases at J, with 11 bases between the two ends. Germline loops: CDR1 SGHAT, CDR2 FQNNGV. The receptor comes from a woman of 80 years or more with acute or convalescent COVID-19. The chain carries TRBV11-2 and TRBJ2-1; the D gene is possibly TRBD2 (5 bases). Sequencing used peripheral blood. The CDR3 DNA is TGTGCCAGCAGCCAGAATCGGGACTACAATGAGCAGTTCTTC. Residues: CASSQNRDYNEQFF.